One and the same sample provided the 6 T cell receptor beta chains below, sequenced in a study of blood T cell repertoires in COVID-19. The assay was immunoSEQ multiplex PCR, and TCRdb's table has in-frame clones only and misses some. In the table there are some 150,000 clones, approximately 79% of which are singletons. The sample comprised peripheral blood. These receptors originate from a man in his forties or fifties with active or convalescent COVID-19.

The chain carries TRBV12-3 or TRBV12-4 and TRBJ2-1, with D perhaps matching TRBD2 (6 bases). There are 13 residues in the CDR3. V shed 4 bases and J shed 3 bases, with 7 bases lying between them. CDR3 coding DNA: TGTGCCAGCAGTTGGGGACTCTACAATGAGCAGTTCTTC. Protein product: CASSWGLYNEQFF.

The chain employs TRBV7-2 and TRBJ1-5; no clear D gene. This CDR3 spans 15 amino acids. V was shortened by 2 bases and J by 5 bases, with 13 bases between the two germline ends. Germline V gene data show CDR1 as SGHTA and CDR2 as FQGNSA. CDR3 loop: CASSLRGPGDQPQHF. The CDR3 DNA reads TGTGCCAGCAGCTTACGGGGTCCCGGCGATCAGCCCCAGCATTTT.

The J gene is TRBJ1-2, the V gene TRBV7-2; possibly TRBD1 for D (5 bases). Germline CDR1 and CDR2: SGHTA and FQGNSA. This CDR3 contains 12 residues. Trimming shortened V by 4 bases and J by 4 bases, and 7 bases separated the two germline ends. The CDR3 nucleotides are TGTGCCAGCAGCTCAGACAGCTATGGCTACACCTTC. Translating gives CASSSDSYGYTF.

This sequence joins TRBV7-2 and TRBJ2-3; TRBD1 aligns across 8 bases. Germline values: CDR1 SGHTA, CDR2 FQGNSA. This CDR3 is 18 amino acids long. V lost 3 bases, J lost 2 bases, and 13 bases stayed unmatched. CDR3 sequence (DNA): TGTGCCAGCAGCTTCCCTCCCAGGGGGCGGCCAGCCACAGATACGCAGTATTTT. It translates to CASSFPPRGRPATDTQYF.

In this sample, this clone turned up a few times. V usage is TRBV5-5 and J usage is TRBJ1-1; 7 nucleotides align to TRBD1. V shed 1 base and J 6 bases; nucleotides not matched to a gene: 9. Germline V gene data show CDR1 as SGHKS and CDR2 as YYEKEE (reference sequence). The CDR3 is 15 amino acids. The CDR3 coding sequence is TGTGCCAGCAGCTTGACAGGGGAGGTTGTCGCTGAAGCTTTCTTT. The encoded protein is CASSLTGEVVAEAFF. Filled out from reference TRBV5-5 and TRBJ1-1, the complete variable domain reads DAGVTQSPTHLIKTRGQQVTLRCSPISGHKSVSWYQQVLGQGPQFIFQYYEKEERGRGNFPDRFSARQFPNYSSELNVNALLLGDSALYLCASSLTGEVVAEAFFGQGTRLTVV.

This clone was seen only once. The chain recombines TRBV2 with TRBJ1-4; D might be TRBD1 (5 bases). The CDR3 spans 13 residues. The V gene lost 7 bases and the J gene lost 3 bases, with 9 bases spanning the gap. Per germline, CDR1 SNHLY and CDR2 FYNNEI. CDR3 residues: CASIRRANEKLFF. The CDR3 DNA follows: TGTGCCAGCATCCGCAGGGCTAATGAAAAACTGTTTTTT.